The 10 T cell receptor beta chains presented below share a single source sample, sequenced in a study of tumor-infiltrating lymphocytes in primary liver carcinoma. The study extracted blood RNA from unsorted whole blood and also extracted germline DNA. The researchers produced TCR beta cDNA from around 500 ng total RNA with a constant-region primer. Library construction for TCR beta comprised three nested multiplex PCR rounds performed with slightly modified ARM-PCR. Rounds one and two of PCR, each of about 10 cycles, were primed with TRBV1-TRBV30 forward primers and a C-beta reverse primer. TCRdb re-called the multiplex PCR reads with MiXCR, one entry per CDR3 protein. The table has 150,000 to 200,000 distinct CDR3 sequences, about two thirds seen once. The sequenced material came from peripheral blood. These receptors all come from a woman aged 55-70 years with primary liver carcinoma and hepatitis B virus infection.

Of note for this clonotype: At one end, the junction sequence differs from germline, possibly due to a read error. The rearrangement joins TRBV7-9 to TRBJ1-1; the match to TRBD1 covers 8 bases. The CDR3 spans 14 residues. Germline V gene data show CDR1 as SEHNR and CDR2 as FQNEAQ (reference sequence). The CDR3 region is CANSFSDRDREAFF. In DNA, the CDR3 is TGTGCCAACAGCTTTTCCGATAGGGACAGGGAAGCTTTCTTT.

Details on this clonotype: One junction end does not reproduce the germline sequence, and a read error may be involved. The chain carries TRBV24-1 and TRBJ2-1, with 9 nucleotides matching TRBD1. Looked up from germline, CDR1 is KGHDR and CDR2 is SFDVKD. The CDR3 covers 16 residues. Written as DNA, the CDR3 is TGTGCCACCGGTGATTTGGCCGGGACAGGGAACAATGAGCAGTTCTTC. Translating it yields CATGDLAGTGNNEQFF.

This clonotype has a count of ten or more. CDR3 protein: CASSLSSVLSYEQYF. In nucleotides, the CDR3 is TGTGCCAGCAGTTTATCCAGCGTCCTCTCCTACGAGCAGTACTTC. V is TRBV6-1 and J is TRBJ2-7; D call uncertain. The CDR3 is made up of 15 amino acids. The V gene lost 5 bases and the J gene lost 0 bases, with 14 bases spanning the gap. CDR1 and CDR2 from the germline V gene are MNHNS and SASEGT.

This clonotype appeared a single time. A much larger clone differs by one base, so this may be a read error. The V gene is TRBV12-3 or TRBV12-4, the J gene TRBJ1-2; D unresolved. V gave up 2 bases and J gave up 10 bases, with 14 bases separating them. This CDR3 is 13 amino acids long. For the CDR3, the DNA is TGTGCCAGCAGTTTAAGGTCTGTTGTAGACTACACCTTC. As protein: CASSLRSVVDYTF.

In this sample, this clonotype turned up many times. The rearrangement links TRBV5-4 to TRBJ1-1; D ambiguous. Looked up from germline, CDR1 is SGHNT and CDR2 is YYREEE (reference sequence). This CDR3 region has 16 residues. The ends were cut back, 2 bases at V and 3 bases at J, with 17 bases in the middle. CDR3 sequence (DNA): TGTGCCAGCAGCTTTAATCGGCCGGGTGGGGACACTGAAGCTTTCTTT. Encoded protein: CASSFNRPGGDTEAFF.

Concerning this clonotype itself: A clone one base away is much larger, so this may be a read error. The genes are TRBV11-2 and TRBJ2-7; D possibly corresponds to TRBD2 (6 bases). The CDR3 covers 15 residues. Germline-derived CDR1 and CDR2 are SGHAT and FQNNGV. In nucleotides, the CDR3 is TGTGTCAGCAGCCCCCTTTGGCTAGCGTCCCACGAGCAGTACTTC. The encoded protein is CVSSPLWLASHEQYF.

This clonotype appeared once. A clone one base away is much larger, so this may be a read error. This likely comes from a read error, as the CDR3 has no conserved phenylalanine or tryptophan at its end. J is TRBJ2-7 and V is TRBV6-5, with no clear D. The CDR3 is 11 residues long. V lost 8 bases and J lost 1, with 6 bases in between. Germline loops: CDR1 MNHEY, CDR2 SVGAGI. The CDR3 sequence: CASQSSYEQYL. As DNA, the CDR3 is TGTGCCAGCCAGTCATCCTACGAGCAGTACCTC.

Of note for this clonotype: An end of the junction does not agree with germline; a read error may underlie this. The J gene is TRBJ2-7, the V gene TRBV14; unclear D gene. This CDR3 is 14 amino acids long. Germline-derived CDR1 and CDR2 are SGHDN and FVKESK. CDR3 sequence reads: CAGSQILGFSEQYF. The DNA of the CDR3 is TGTGCCGGCAGCCAAATCCTAGGGTTCTCCGAGCAGTACTTC.

The chain has TRBV5-1 and TRBJ2-5; 9 bases map to TRBD1. Germline lookup yields CDR1 SGHRS and CDR2 YFSETQ. The CDR3 consists of 16 residues. Trimming cost V 0 bases and J 2 bases; bases outside gene matches: 5. The CDR3 region is CASSLGSGTGQETQYF. The CDR3 DNA reads as TGCGCCAGCAGCTTGGGCTCCGGGACAGGGCAAGAGACCCAGTACTTC.

The gene calls are TRBV5-5 and TRBJ2-1; TRBD1 might be the D (7 bases). This CDR3 is 15 amino acids long. V was cut by 7 bases and J by 8 bases, with 22 bases left in between. Germline lookup yields CDR1 SGHKS and CDR2 YYEKEE (reference sequence). CDR3 nucleotide sequence: TGTGCCAGCGGCCTGGAGGGGGCGATTTGGGATGAGCAGTTCTTC. This codes for CASGLEGAIWDEQFF.